This T cell receptor beta chain was observed in a study of blood T cell repertoires in COVID-19. Looking at the study overall: The samples span acute and convalescent COVID-19 from the United States, Italy and Spain. PBMCs, B-cell-depleted T cells, or T cells were the source of the cDNA or gDNA that made up the material.

CDR1 is SEHNR, CDR2 FQNEAQ, per germline (reference sequence). The CDR3 has 19 amino acids. The ends were cut back, 2 bases at V and 0 bases at J, with 20 bases in the middle. Authors' analysis steps: It was from reference gene primer amplification that nucleated cell counts were estimated. Libraries were prepared by immunoSEQ multiplex PCR; TCRdb keeps only in-frame clonotypes and omits some of them. V, J and clone size derive from that table, while D and trimming were established from the DNA sequence. Among 150,000 or so clones listed, about 90% were seen once. The V gene is TRBV7-9, the J gene TRBJ2-1, with D maybe TRBD2 (6 bases). The receptor's source is a man aged 50 to 59 with acute or convalescent COVID-19. The sample comprised peripheral blood. The CDR3 sequence: CASSLTSWEGLGSYNEQFF. DNA of the CDR3: TGTGCCAGCAGCTTAACTAGCTGGGAAGGGTTGGGCTCCTACAATGAGCAGTTCTTC.